This record looks at one T cell receptor (beta chain) sequence and its context. This clonotype has more than one count but fewer than ten. Its antigen has not been determined. Base-call qualities are not available, and no considerably larger clone is one nucleotide away. Libraries were constructed by 5' RACE. Sequencing used an Illumina HiSeq 2500. The second PCR ran for roughly 7 to 12 cycles and used a J-beta primer mix along with a sample-barcoded 5' primer. A template-switch 5' adaptor carrying 12 random nucleotides introduced a unique molecular identifier onto each TCR beta cDNA molecule. Each sample yielded at least 3 million CDR3-containing paired-end reads. All of the RNA was converted into first-strand cDNA using the Mint cDNA synthesis kit, with a TRBC-specific oligonucleotide serving as the primer. All cDNA was treated with uracil-DNA glycosylase and then went through a first 18-cycle PCR with the universal primers M1SS and BC2_uni_R. The study's own analysis went as follows. Each sample was normalized by randomly selecting 1 million high-quality reads, each carrying a distinct molecular identifier. Instead of being binned into consensus sequences, reads that shared molecular identifiers were thrown out. MiTCR, run with a Q25 quality threshold and the strictest error-elimination algorithm, handled CDR3 identification, clonotype clustering and error correction. Lower-bound total TCR beta diversity was estimated with a nonparametric unseen species model using Euler transformation. TCRdb ran its own pipeline on the public reads, namely fastp trimming at Q25 and MiXCR clone calling, and kept in-frame beta chains. Records with the same CDR3 protein are collapsed into one entry carrying the most frequent genes and DNA. Clone size and V and J calls follow TCRdb, not the original study. Within this sample are about 1.1 million distinct CDR3 sequences, with less than 45% of them counted one time only. The ten biggest clones cover roughly 13% of the sample.

The CDR3 contains 15 residues, cysteine and phenylalanine counted. Solely the CDR3 DNA is kept, with 45 bases framed from the first base. From the germline V gene, CDR1 is MNHEY and CDR2 is SVGAGI. The entry originates in a study of blood T cells in healthy people across ages (dated by TCRdb to 2015 to 2017). Regarding the research as a whole: In model experiments, template switching captured roughly one uniquely barcoded TCR beta cDNA molecule for every two T cells. To track age-related changes in TCR beta repertoire diversity, the study relied on deep sequencing normalized with unique cDNA molecular identifiers. The donors were divided into four age groups: young (average around 16 years), middle-aged (about 40), aged (roughly 66) and long-lived (roughly 82). To avoid experimental bias, donors of different ages were spread randomly across the sequencing lanes. For two donors (one aged 18 to 30 and one aged 80 or older), the study analyzed two additional independent replicas of 1 million unique cDNA reads from the same blood draw.

Overall study results and their limits: As age increased, observed TCR beta diversity per million T cells dropped in a roughly linear way, and a significant reduction was already evident by age about 40. Estimates of total diversity based on one million sequenced T cells were regarded as lower bounds and as underestimates. Because the CMV infection status of the donors was unknown, age-related changes in expanded clonotypes may potentially have been confounded. There was a strong correlation between observed TCR beta diversity and the percentage of naive T cells measured by flow cytometry. Conclusive comparison of naive and antigen-experienced compartments was prevented by the profiling of bulk unsorted PBMCs. Compared with the aged group, more naive CD4+ T cells, fewer expanded clones and increased TCR diversity were shown by the long-lived group, suggesting age selection.

Systemically healthy Caucasian individuals from Russia, approximately 39 in total and aged 6 to 90 years, were included as donors. Approximately 10 milliliters of peripheral blood were collected from each donor into EDTA-treated Vacutainer tubes. Ficoll-Paque density-gradient centrifugation was used to isolate PBMCs, with at least 7 million per sample. Trizol reagent was used to extract total RNA from the PBMCs, yielding at least 5.5 micrograms per sample. For every donor, an aliquot of PBMCs went through flow cytometry to measure the percentages of naive CD45RAhigh/CD27high T cells. The chain was built from TRBV6-5 and TRBJ2-5; D gene: possibly TRBD1, on 6 matching bases. The J call may be faulty, since TRBJ2-7 better matches the DNA end. The receptor was isolated from a young man in good health. The sequenced sample consisted of blood. CDR3 reads: CASSRPGTRPYEQYF. The DNA sequence reads TGTGCCAGCAGCCGTCCCGGGACACGTCCCTACGAGCAGTACTTC.